The 32 T cell receptor beta chains below come from one sample, sequenced in a study of blood T cell repertoires in COVID-19. The assay was immunoSEQ multiplex PCR, and TCRdb's table has in-frame clones only and misses some. The data contain 200,000 to 250,000 clones, around nine tenths of them singletons. The specimen was peripheral blood. These receptors were collected from a man in his 60s with acute or convalescent COVID-19.

This clone has a handful of counts. This chain links TRBV19 with TRBJ1-5; D may be TRBD1 (5 bases). The CDR3 loop spans 15 amino acids. V was clipped by 8 bases and J by 0 bases, with 14 bases between them. Looked up from germline, CDR1 is LNHDA and CDR2 is SQIVND (reference sequence). CDR3 amino acids: CASSLGVYSNQPQHF. Here the CDR3 DNA reads TGTGCCAGTTCGCTAGGGGTTTATAGCAATCAGCCCCAGCATTTT.

This chain connects TRBV2 to TRBJ1-5; unclear D gene. Trimming pared 2 bases from V and 2 bases from J, leaving 13 bases between. The CDR3 runs to 16 residues. Germline loops: CDR1 SNHLY, CDR2 FYNNEI. DNA for the CDR3: TGTGCCAGCAGTGAATTCGAGGGTTTCGGCAATCAGCCCCAGCATTTT. Its protein is CASSEFEGFGNQPQHF. The whole variable domain, filled in from reference TRBV2 and TRBJ1-5, reads EPEVTQTPSHQVTQMGQEVILRCVPISNHLYFYWYRQILGQKVEFLVSFYNNEISEKSEIFDDQFSVERPDGSNFTLKIRSTKLEDSAMYFCASSEFEGFGNQPQHFGDGTRLSIL.

This rearrangement joins TRBV23-1 to TRBJ2-7; TRBD2 aligns across 8 bases. TRBV23-1 is marked as an open reading frame, function uncertain. V trimming: 7 bases; J trimming: 0 bases; junction bases outside the gene matches: 11. The CDR3 consists of 16 residues. Written as DNA, the CDR3 is TGCGCCAGCATTGGCCTCCGGGGGGGGAGCTCCTACGAGCAGTACTTC. Protein sequence: CASIGLRGGSSYEQYF.

V usage is TRBV7-9 and J usage is TRBJ1-4, with D perhaps TRBD1 (6 bases). CDR3 length equals 14 residues. Germline CDR1 SEHNR, CDR2 FQNEAQ (reference sequence). The ends were cut back, 5 bases at V and 5 bases at J, with 12 bases in the middle. This CDR3 reads CASSEQGRNEKLFF. For the CDR3, the DNA is TGTGCCAGCAGCGAACAGGGTAGAAATGAAAAACTGTTTTTT. Full variable domain (missing parts from reference TRBV7-9 and TRBJ1-4): DTGVSQNPRHKITKRGQNVTFRCDPISEHNRLYWYRQTLGQGPEFLTYFQNEAQLEKSRLLSDRFSAERPKGSFSTLEIQRTEQGDSAMYLCASSEQGRNEKLFFGSGTQLSVL.

The chain is built from TRBV10-1 and TRBJ2-3; maybe TRBD1 (5 bases). Germline CDR1 is WNHNN and CDR2 is SYGVQD (reference sequence). The V end was cut by 6 bases, the J end by 0 bases, with 10 bases between. The CDR3 runs to 14 residues. The CDR3 loop is CASSRDSSTDTQYF. CDR3 sequence (DNA): TGCGCCAGCAGCCGAGACAGTAGCACAGATACGCAGTATTTT.

The V and J genes are TRBV6-1 and TRBJ1-5; D is ambiguous. The V and J ends lost 0 bases and 4 bases respectively, with 7 bases between them. Germline V gene sequence: CDR1 MNHNS, CDR2 SASEGT. The CDR3 has 14 amino acids. The CDR3 spells CASSEAVTNQPQHF. In DNA form, the CDR3 reads TGTGCCAGCAGTGAAGCTGTGACAAATCAGCCCCAGCATTTT.

This chain joins TRBV5-1 and TRBJ2-5; D possibly corresponds to TRBD2 (6 bases). V was pared by 5 bases and J by 1 base, with 15 bases between. Germline lookup yields CDR1 SGHRS and CDR2 YFSETQ. The CDR3 runs to 15 residues. CDR3 coding DNA: TGCGCCAGCAGTACCGCTAACGGGGGCCAAGAGACCCAGTACTTC. This translates into CASSTANGGQETQYF.

J is TRBJ1-3 and V is TRBV28; D call uncertain. Germline V gene lookup returns CDR1 MDHEN and CDR2 SYDVKM. This CDR3 spans 12 amino acids. Trimming removed 6 bases from V and 3 bases from J, with 6 bases in between. CDR3 coding DNA: TGTGCCAGCAGGGCCCGTGGAAACACCATATATTTT. This encodes CASRARGNTIYF.

This rearrangement joins TRBV11-2 to TRBJ2-7; TRBD1 is a possible D gene (5 bases). There are 18 residues in the CDR3. Germline assignment: CDR1 SGHAT and CDR2 FQNNGV. Trimming stripped 1 base from V and 2 bases from J, with 21 bases between. The CDR3 region is CASSLGLTSRARTYEQYF. The CDR3 nucleotides read TGTGCCAGCAGCTTAGGTCTTACTTCCAGGGCCCGTACCTACGAGCAGTACTTC.

The J gene is TRBJ2-1, the V gene TRBV10-3; weak D call: TRBD2 (7 bases). Looked up from germline, CDR1 is ENHRY and CDR2 is SYGVKD. The CDR3 runs 13 residues. Trimming removed 7 bases at V and 8 bases at J, with 15 bases between. The CDR3 loop reads CAITGGPFDEQFF. DNA for the CDR3: TGTGCCATCACCGGGGGGCCCTTCGATGAGCAGTTCTTC.

The CDR3 loop is CASKGQGKTLGYEQYF. CDR3 nucleotides: TGTGCCAGCAAGGGACAGGGTAAGACTTTGGGATACGAGCAGTACTTC. V is TRBV2 and J is TRBJ2-7; 9 positions agree with TRBD1. Germline CDR1 is SNHLY and CDR2 is FYNNEI. CDR3 length: 16 amino acids. V trimming: 7 bases; J trimming: 4 bases; junction bases outside the gene matches: 14.

The chain has TRBV3-1 (or the pseudogene TRBV3-2) and TRBJ1-2, with 12 positions matching TRBD1. J gave up 8 bases and V 1 base, and 5 bases lay outside the gene matches. There are 15 residues in the CDR3. In germline, CDR1 is LGHDT, CDR2 YNNKEL (reference sequence). In DNA, the CDR3 is TGTGCCAGCAGCCAAGCAGGGACAGGGGGCGAAGGCTACACCTTC. Amino acid sequence: CASSQAGTGGEGYTF.

The chain employs TRBV6-1 and TRBJ2-5; 8 bases match TRBD1. The CDR3 covers 16 residues. Germline values: CDR1 MNHNS, CDR2 SASEGT. The V segment lost 3 bases and the J segment 4 bases; nucleotides outside the gene matches: 10. The CDR3 protein is CASSDPHPGGAETQYF. The DNA for the CDR3 is TGTGCCAGCAGTGATCCCCACCCAGGGGGCGCAGAGACCCAGTACTTC.

The chain carries TRBV28 and TRBJ2-7; TRBD1 agrees at 9 bases. CDR1 and CDR2 from the germline V gene are MDHEN and SYDVKM. With 7 bases clipped from V and 6 bases from J, the junction kept 13 bases outside the gene matches. The CDR3 contains 15 residues. This CDR3 is CASNQQTGGSAEQYF. CDR3 DNA sequence: TGTGCCAGCAACCAGCAGACAGGGGGATCAGCCGAGCAGTACTTC.

The chain couples TRBV7-2 to TRBJ2-2; D might be TRBD2 (6 bases). The germline V and J ends were trimmed by 5 bases and 6 bases, with 16 bases remaining between them. Germline loops: CDR1 SGHTA, CDR2 FQGNSA. The CDR3 runs to 15 residues. The CDR3 sequence is CASSPTSSVAGELFF. The CDR3, as DNA: TGTGCCAGCAGCCCGACTAGTTCGGTCGCCGGGGAGCTGTTTTTT.

V gene TRBV9 combines with J gene TRBJ2-3; TRBD2 aligns across 8 bases. The ends lost 2 bases at V and 2 bases at J; junction bases unmatched: 10. The germline gives CDR1 SGDLS, CDR2 YYNGEE. CDR3 size: 17 residues. This CDR3 is CASSVNRAGGITDTQYF. CDR3 in DNA: TGTGCCAGCAGCGTCAATCGGGCGGGGGGTATCACAGATACGCAGTATTTT.

This chain connects TRBV13 to TRBJ2-7; 8 bases fit TRBD2. The ends lost 0 bases at V and 0 bases at J; junction bases unmatched: 7. The germline gives CDR1 PRHDT, CDR2 FYEKMQ (reference sequence). The CDR3 covers 17 residues. The DNA for the CDR3 is TGTGCCAGCAGCTTAGGGGCCCGGGAGGGTTCCTCCTACGAGCAGTACTTC. It encodes CASSLGAREGSSYEQYF.

This chain connects TRBV15 to TRBJ2-3, with TRBD2 matching 10 bases. The V gene end was trimmed by 5 bases and the J gene end by 0 bases; junction bases not matched to a gene: 5. Per germline, CDR1 LNHNV and CDR2 YYDKDF (reference sequence). This CDR3 spans 16 amino acids. The CDR3 nucleotides read TGTGCCACCAGCCTCGGACTAGCGGCTAGCACAGATACGCAGTATTTT. Residues: CATSLGLAASTDTQYF.

The chain joins TRBV27 to TRBJ1-2, with 8 bases fitting TRBD1. CDR1 is MNHEY, CDR2 SMNVEV, per germline (reference sequence). V trimming: 2 bases; J trimming: 0 bases; junction bases outside the gene matches: 17. The CDR3 runs to 20 residues. In nucleotides, the CDR3 is TGTGCCAGCAGTTTAAGGGGGGGACAGGTATTAAAGAGATCTAACTATGGCTACACCTTC. Its protein product is CASSLRGGQVLKRSNYGYTF.

V usage is TRBV7-9 and J usage is TRBJ2-7; maybe TRBD2 (6 bases). Trimming took 5 bases from V and 0 from J, leaving 14 bases between them. CDR1 SEHNR and CDR2 FQNEAQ come from the germline V gene (reference sequence). The CDR3 covers 15 residues. DNA for the CDR3: TGTGCCAGCAGCCGTGAGGGACTGGCCTCCTACGAGCAGTACTTC. Translated: CASSREGLASYEQYF.

This chain uses TRBV6-5 with TRBJ1-1; D remains ambiguous. CDR3 length: 13 amino acids. Germline assignment: CDR1 MNHEY and CDR2 SVGAGI. V was clipped by 6 bases and J by 1 base, with 9 bases between them. As DNA, the CDR3 is TGTGCCAGCAGGGGAGGGCAGAACACTGAAGCTTTCTTT. Protein: CASRGGQNTEAFF.

The V call is TRBV19, the J call TRBJ1-6; 8 bases agree with TRBD1. Germline CDR1 LNHDA, CDR2 SQIVND (reference sequence). The V and J ends lost 5 bases and 6 bases, in that order; junction bases with no gene match: 6. This CDR3 contains 15 residues. CDR3 sequence reads: CASSVIQGANSPLHF. The CDR3 DNA reads as TGTGCCAGTAGTGTCATCCAGGGGGCTAATTCACCCCTCCACTTT.

V and J are TRBV3-1 (or the pseudogene TRBV3-2) and TRBJ2-7; 9 nucleotides align to TRBD2. The CDR3 runs to 20 residues. The germline V gene encodes CDR1 LGHDT and CDR2 YNNKEL (reference sequence). Germline trimming cut 4 bases from V and 0 bases from J; bases unmatched to any gene: 19. Written as DNA, the CDR3 is TGTGCCAGCAGCCGCTATGCTAGCGGGGCGCGCCTAATGACCTCCTACGAGCAGTACTTC. Its translation: CASSRYASGARLMTSYEQYF.

The gene calls are TRBV4-3 and TRBJ2-7; 10 bases are shared with TRBD2. There are 16 residues in the CDR3. Germline-derived CDR1 and CDR2 are LGHNA and YSLEER. V lost 1 base, J lost 2 bases, and 5 bases stayed unmatched. CDR3 sequence reads: CASSQGSGGAPYEQYF. The CDR3 bases are TGCGCCAGCAGCCAAGGGAGCGGGGGGGCCCCCTACGAGCAGTACTTC.

The rearrangement links TRBV10-3 to TRBJ2-5; 7 bases line up with TRBD2. Trimming cost V 0 bases and J 7 bases; bases outside gene matches: 14. The CDR3 sequence is 17 residues long. From germline, CDR1 is ENHRY and CDR2 SYGVKD. CDR3 DNA: TGTGCCATCAGTGAGTCCATAGCGGGTTCCCATAAGGGGACCCAGTACTTC. Its translation: CAISESIAGSHKGTQYF.

The CDR3 DNA is TGTGCCAGCAGCAAAGTCGGGGAAGGGAAAGAGACCCAGTACTTC. Its protein is CASSKVGEGKETQYF. The V gene is TRBV21-1, the J gene TRBJ2-5; the table's D gene call, TRBD2, was not cross checked with the DNA. TRBV21-1 is reported as a pseudogene. The CDR3 extends over 15 amino acids.

CDR3 amino acids: CASSQFRGGIDNEQFF. DNA of the CDR3: TGTGCCAGCAGCCAATTCCGCGGGGGGATCGACAATGAGCAGTTCTTC. The chain employs TRBV3-1 (or the pseudogene TRBV3-2) and TRBJ2-1; 8 bases agree with TRBD2. Germline CDR1 LGHDT, CDR2 YNNKEL (reference sequence). This CDR3 has 16 amino acids. The V segment lost 2 bases and the J segment 5 bases; nucleotides outside the gene matches: 8.

This clone has a count of ten or more. V usage is TRBV7-2 and J usage is TRBJ1-5, with 7 positions matching TRBD1. This CDR3 spans 16 amino acids. Germline trimming cut 1 base from V and 9 bases from J; bases unmatched to any gene: 12. Germline V gene data show CDR1 as SGHTA and CDR2 as FQGNSA. The CDR3 bases are TGTGCCAGCAGCTTAGTAAACCCCAGACAGGGAGCGCCCCAGCATTTT. It translates to CASSLVNPRQGAPQHF.

The genes are TRBV5-4 and TRBJ2-7, with a tentative D call TRBD1 (6 bases). Germline CDR1 SGHNT, CDR2 YYREEE (reference sequence). CDR3 length equals 15 residues. V lost 2 bases, J lost 0 bases, and 12 bases lay in between. CDR3 protein: CASSLSQGTSYEQYF. The DNA for the CDR3 is TGTGCCAGCAGCTTATCCCAGGGGACCTCCTACGAGCAGTACTTC.

This chain uses TRBV6-5 with TRBJ2-7; D unresolved. Germline values: CDR1 MNHEY, CDR2 SVGAGI. The CDR3 has 13 residues. V was cut by 6 bases and J by 0 bases, with 9 bases left in between. CDR3 region: CASSLTSSYEQYF. In DNA form, the CDR3 reads TGTGCCAGCAGCCTGACAAGCTCCTACGAGCAGTACTTC.

This clone has a handful of counts. This rearrangement joins TRBV19 to TRBJ1-1, with D unclear. The CDR3 contains 14 residues. Germline V CDR1 and CDR2: LNHDA, SQIVND (reference sequence). With 6 bases removed from V and 3 bases from J, the gap between germline ends came to 14 bases. CDR3 bases: TGTGCCAGTAGGCCAAGTACCCTATACACTGAAGCTTTCTTT. It specifies CASRPSTLYTEAFF.

The chain employs TRBV6-2 or TRBV6-3 and TRBJ1-5, with a weak D call TRBD1 (5 bases). The CDR3 covers 15 residues. V was clipped by 4 bases and J by 2 bases, with 12 bases between them. CDR1 MNHEY and CDR2 SVGEGT come from the germline V gene. Here the CDR3 DNA reads TGTGCCAGCAGTTCGGGGGGTTGGGGCAATCAGCCCCAGCATTTT. Translation: CASSSGGWGNQPQHF.